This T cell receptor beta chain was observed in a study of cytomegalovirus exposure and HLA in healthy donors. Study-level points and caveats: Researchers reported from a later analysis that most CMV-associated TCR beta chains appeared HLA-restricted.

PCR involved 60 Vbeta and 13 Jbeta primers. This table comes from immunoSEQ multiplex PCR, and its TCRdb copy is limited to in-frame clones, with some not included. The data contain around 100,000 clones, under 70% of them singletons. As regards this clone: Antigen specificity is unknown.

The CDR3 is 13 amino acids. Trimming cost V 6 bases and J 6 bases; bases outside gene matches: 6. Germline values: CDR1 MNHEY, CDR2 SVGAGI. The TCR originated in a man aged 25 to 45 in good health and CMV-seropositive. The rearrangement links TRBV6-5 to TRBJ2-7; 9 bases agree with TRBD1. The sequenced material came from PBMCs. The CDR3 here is CASRRDRAIEQYF. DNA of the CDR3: TGTGCCAGCAGGCGGGACAGGGCCATCGAGCAGTACTTC.